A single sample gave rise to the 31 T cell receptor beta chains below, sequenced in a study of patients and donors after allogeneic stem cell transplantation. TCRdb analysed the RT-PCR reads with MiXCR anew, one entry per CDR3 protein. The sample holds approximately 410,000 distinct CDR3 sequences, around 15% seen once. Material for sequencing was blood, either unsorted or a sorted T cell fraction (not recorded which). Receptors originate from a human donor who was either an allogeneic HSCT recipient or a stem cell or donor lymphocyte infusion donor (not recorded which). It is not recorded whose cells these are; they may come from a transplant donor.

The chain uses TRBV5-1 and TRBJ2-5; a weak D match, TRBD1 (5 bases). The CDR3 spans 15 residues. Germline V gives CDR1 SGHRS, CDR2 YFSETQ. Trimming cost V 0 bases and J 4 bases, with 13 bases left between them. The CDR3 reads CASSLVGRVRETQYF. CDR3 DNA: TGCGCCAGCAGCTTGGTTGGCAGGGTAAGAGAGACCCAGTACTTC.

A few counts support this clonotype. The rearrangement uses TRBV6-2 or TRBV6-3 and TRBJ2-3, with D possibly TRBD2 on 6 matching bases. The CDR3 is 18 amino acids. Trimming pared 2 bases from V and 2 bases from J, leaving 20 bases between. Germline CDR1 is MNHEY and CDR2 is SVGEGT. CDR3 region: CASSYVRRGRDVTDTQYF. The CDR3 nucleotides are TGTGCCAGCAGTTACGTTAGGAGGGGCAGGGACGTCACAGATACGCAGTATTTT.

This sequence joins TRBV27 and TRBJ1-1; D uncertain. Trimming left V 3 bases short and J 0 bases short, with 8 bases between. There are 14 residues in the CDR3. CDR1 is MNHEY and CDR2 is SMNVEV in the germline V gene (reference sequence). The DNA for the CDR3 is TGTGCCAGCAGTTTCTCGGGCATGAACACTGAAGCTTTCTTT. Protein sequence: CASSFSGMNTEAFF.

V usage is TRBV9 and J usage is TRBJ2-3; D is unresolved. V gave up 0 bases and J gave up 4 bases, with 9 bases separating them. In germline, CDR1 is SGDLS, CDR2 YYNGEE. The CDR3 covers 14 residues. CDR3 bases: TGTGCCAGCAGCGTAGTGCCCCAGGCAGATACGCAGTATTTT. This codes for CASSVVPQADTQYF. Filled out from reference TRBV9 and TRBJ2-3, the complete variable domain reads DSGVTQTPKHLITATGQRVTLRCSPRSGDLSVYWYQQSLDQGLQFLIQYYNGEERAKGNILERFSAQQFPDLHSELNLSSLELGDSALYFCASSVVPQADTQYFGPGTRLTVL.

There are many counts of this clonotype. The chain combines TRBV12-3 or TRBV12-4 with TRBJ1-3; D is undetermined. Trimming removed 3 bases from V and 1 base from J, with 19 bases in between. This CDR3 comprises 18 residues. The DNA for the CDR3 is TGTGCCAGCAGTTTTCCCCTACCAGCCAGCATATCTGGAAACACCATATATTTT. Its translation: CASSFPLPASISGNTIYF.

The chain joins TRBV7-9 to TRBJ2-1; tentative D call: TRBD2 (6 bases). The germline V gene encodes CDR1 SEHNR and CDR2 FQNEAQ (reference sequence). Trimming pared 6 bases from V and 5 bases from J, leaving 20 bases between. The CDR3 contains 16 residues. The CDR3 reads CASSSGSRGAHNEQFF. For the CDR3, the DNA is TGTGCCAGCAGTTCGGGGTCGCGGGGCGCCCACAATGAGCAGTTCTTC. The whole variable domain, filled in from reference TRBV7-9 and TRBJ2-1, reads DTGVSQNPRHKITKRGQNVTFRCDPISEHNRLYWYRQTLGQGPEFLTYFQNEAQLEKSRLLSDRFSAERPKGSFSTLEIQRTEQGDSAMYLCASSSGSRGAHNEQFFGPGTRLTVL.

This CDR3 reads CSAPRQGLYNEQFF. The CDR3 nucleotides are TGCAGTGCCCCAAGACAGGGTCTTTACAATGAGCAGTTCTTC. This chain connects TRBV20-1 to TRBJ2-1; TRBD1 aligns across 7 bases. Germline loops: CDR1 DFQATT, CDR2 SNEGSKA (reference sequence). J gave up 4 bases and V 6 bases, and 9 bases lay outside the gene matches. This CDR3 has 14 residues.

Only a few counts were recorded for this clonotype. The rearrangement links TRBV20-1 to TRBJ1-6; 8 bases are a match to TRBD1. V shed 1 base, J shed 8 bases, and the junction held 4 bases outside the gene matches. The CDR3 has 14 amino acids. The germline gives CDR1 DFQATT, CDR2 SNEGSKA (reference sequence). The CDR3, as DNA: TGCAGTGCTAGAGTAGGGACAGGAGATTCACCCCTCCACTTT. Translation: CSARVGTGDSPLHF.

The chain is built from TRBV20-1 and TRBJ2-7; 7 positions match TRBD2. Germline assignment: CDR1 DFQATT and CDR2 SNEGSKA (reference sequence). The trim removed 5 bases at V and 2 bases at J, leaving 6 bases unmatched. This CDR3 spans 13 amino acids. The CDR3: CSAQTSSTYEQYF. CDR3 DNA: TGCAGTGCTCAGACTAGCAGCACCTACGAGCAGTACTTC.

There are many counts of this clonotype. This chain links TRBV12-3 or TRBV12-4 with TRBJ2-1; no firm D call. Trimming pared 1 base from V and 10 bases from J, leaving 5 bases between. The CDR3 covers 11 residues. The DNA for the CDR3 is TGTGCCAGCAGTTTAGTGACCGAGCAGTTCTTC. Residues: CASSLVTEQFF.

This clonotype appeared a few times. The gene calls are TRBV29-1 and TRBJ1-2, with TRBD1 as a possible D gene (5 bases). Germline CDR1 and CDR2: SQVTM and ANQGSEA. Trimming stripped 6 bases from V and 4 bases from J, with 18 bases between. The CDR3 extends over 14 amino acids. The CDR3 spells CSVPYDSTLYGYTF. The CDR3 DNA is TGCAGCGTCCCTTATGACAGCACTCTCTATGGCTACACCTTC.

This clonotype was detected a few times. The CDR3 DNA is TGTGCCAGCAGCCAAGGAAGGGCTGGAAACACCATATATTTT. Residues: CASSQGRAGNTIYF. V gene TRBV3-1 combines with J gene TRBJ1-3; no clear D. V was trimmed by 1 base and J by 2 bases, leaving 6 bases between them. This CDR3 spans 14 amino acids. CDR1 LGHDT and CDR2 YNNKEL come from the germline V gene (reference sequence). Full variable domain (remainder filled in from reference TRBV3-1 and TRBJ1-3): DTAVSQTPKYLVTQMGNDKSIKCEQNLGHDTMYWYKQDSKKFLKIMFSYNNKELIINETVPNRFSPKSPDKAHLNLHINSLELGDSAVYFCASSQGRAGNTIYFGEGSWLTVV.

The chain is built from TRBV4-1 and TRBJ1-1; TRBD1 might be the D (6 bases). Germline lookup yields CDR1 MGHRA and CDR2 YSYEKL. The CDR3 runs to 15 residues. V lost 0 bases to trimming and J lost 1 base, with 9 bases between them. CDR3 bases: TGCGCCAGCAGCCAAGAACAGGGTAGGAACACTGAAGCTTTCTTT. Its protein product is CASSQEQGRNTEAFF.

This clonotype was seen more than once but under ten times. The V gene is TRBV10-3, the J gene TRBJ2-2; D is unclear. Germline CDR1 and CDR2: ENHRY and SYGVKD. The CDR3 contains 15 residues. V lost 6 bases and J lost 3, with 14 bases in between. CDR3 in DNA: TGTGCCATCAGCCTGTACGCGGCGGACACCGGGGAGCTGTTTTTT. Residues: CAISLYAADTGELFF.

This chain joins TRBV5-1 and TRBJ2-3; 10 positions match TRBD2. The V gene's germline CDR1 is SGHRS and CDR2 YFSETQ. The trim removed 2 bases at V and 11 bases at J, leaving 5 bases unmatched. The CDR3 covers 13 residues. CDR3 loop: CASSFGQRGGQYF. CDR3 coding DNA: TGCGCCAGCAGCTTCGGGCAGCGGGGGGGGCAGTATTTT.

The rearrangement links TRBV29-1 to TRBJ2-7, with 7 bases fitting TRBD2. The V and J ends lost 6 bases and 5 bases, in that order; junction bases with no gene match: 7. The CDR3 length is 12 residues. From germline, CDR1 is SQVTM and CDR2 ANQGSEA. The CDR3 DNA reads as TGCAGCGTGAGGGGAGGGAGGGACGAGCAGTACTTC. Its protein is CSVRGGRDEQYF.

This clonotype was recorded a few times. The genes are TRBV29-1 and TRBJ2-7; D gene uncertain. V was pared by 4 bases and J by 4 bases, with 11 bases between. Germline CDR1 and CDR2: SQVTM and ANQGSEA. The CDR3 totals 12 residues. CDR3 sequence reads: CSVGPGRYEQYF. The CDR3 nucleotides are TGCAGCGTTGGACCTGGTAGGTACGAGCAGTACTTC.

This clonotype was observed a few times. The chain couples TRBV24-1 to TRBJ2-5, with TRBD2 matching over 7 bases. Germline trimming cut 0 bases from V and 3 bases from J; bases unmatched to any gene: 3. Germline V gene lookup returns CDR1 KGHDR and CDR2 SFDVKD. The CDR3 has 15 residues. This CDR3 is CATSDLGGGKETQYF. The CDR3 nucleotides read TGTGCCACCAGTGATTTGGGCGGGGGAAAAGAGACCCAGTACTTC.

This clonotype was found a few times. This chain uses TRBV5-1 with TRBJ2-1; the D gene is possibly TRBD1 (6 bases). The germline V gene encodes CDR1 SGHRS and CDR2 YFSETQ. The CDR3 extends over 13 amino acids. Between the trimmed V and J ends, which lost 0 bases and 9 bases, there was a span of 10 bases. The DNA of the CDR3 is TGCGCCAGCAGCTTGGCAGGGGTTGCTGAGCAGTTCTTC. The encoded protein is CASSLAGVAEQFF.

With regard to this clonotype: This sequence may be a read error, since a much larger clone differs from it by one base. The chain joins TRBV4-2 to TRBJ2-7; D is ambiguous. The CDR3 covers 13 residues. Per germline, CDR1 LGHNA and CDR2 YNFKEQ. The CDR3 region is CASGQQIPYEQYF. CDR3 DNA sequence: TGTGCCAGCGGCCAACAAATCCCCTACGAGCAGTACTTC.

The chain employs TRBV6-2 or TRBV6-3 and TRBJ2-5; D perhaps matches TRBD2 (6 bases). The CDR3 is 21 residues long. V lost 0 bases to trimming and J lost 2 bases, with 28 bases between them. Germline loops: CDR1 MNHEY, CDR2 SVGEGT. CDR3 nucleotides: TGTGCCAGCAGTTACTCCGCGACTCCGCTTCGCGCCTCTGGGGGGCAAGAGACCCAGTACTTC. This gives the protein CASSYSATPLRASGGQETQYF.

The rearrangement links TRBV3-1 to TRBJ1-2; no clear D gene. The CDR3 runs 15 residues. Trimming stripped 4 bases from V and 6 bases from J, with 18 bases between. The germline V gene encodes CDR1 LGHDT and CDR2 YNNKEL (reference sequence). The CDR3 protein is CASSLFGLKGHGYTF. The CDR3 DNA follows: TGTGCCAGCAGCCTCTTCGGACTCAAAGGGCATGGCTACACCTTC.

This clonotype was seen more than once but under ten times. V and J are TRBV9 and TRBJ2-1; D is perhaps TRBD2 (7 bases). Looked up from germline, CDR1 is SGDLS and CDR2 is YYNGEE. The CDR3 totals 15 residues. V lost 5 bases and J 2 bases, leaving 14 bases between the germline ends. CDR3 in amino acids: CASRRGGAPYNEQFF. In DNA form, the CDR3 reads TGTGCCAGCAGGAGGGGGGGGGCTCCCTACAATGAGCAGTTCTTC.

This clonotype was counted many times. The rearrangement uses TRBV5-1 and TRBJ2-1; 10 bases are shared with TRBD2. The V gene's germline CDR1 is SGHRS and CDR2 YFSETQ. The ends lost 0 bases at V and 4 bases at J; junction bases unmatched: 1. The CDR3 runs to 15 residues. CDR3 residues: CASSLASGGYNEQFF. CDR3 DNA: TGCGCCAGCAGCTTGGCTAGCGGGGGATACAATGAGCAGTTCTTC.

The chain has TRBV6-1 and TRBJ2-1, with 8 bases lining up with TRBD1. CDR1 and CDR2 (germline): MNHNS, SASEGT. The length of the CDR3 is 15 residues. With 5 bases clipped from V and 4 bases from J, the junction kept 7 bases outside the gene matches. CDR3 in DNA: TGTGCCAGCAGTACGACAGGGGTGGGATACAATGAGCAGTTCTTC. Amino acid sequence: CASSTTGVGYNEQFF.

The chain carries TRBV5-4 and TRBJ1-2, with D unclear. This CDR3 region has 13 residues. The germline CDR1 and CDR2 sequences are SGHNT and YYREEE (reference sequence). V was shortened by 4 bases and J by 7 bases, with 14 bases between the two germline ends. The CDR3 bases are TGTGCCAGCAGCCCCCAGGCCTGGGGTGGCTACACCTTC. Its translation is CASSPQAWGGYTF.

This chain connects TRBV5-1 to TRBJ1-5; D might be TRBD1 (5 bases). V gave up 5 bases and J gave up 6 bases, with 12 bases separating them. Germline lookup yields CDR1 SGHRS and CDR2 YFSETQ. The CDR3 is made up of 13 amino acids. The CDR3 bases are TGCGCCAGCAGGAGGGGCCACCTTCAGCCCCAGCATTTT. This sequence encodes CASRRGHLQPQHF.

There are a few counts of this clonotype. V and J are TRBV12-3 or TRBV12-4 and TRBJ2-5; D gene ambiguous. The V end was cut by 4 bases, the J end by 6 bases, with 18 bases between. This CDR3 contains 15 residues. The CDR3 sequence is CASSSNGILSKTQYF. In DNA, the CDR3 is TGTGCCAGCAGTTCAAATGGGATCCTCAGCAAGACCCAGTACTTC.

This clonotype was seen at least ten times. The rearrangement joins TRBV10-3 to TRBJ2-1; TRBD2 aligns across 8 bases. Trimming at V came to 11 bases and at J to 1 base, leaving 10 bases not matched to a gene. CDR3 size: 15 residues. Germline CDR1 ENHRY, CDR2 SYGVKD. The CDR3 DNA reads TGTGCCGCCCCGGGGGGGCTAGGATCCTACAATGAGCAGTTCTTC. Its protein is CAAPGGLGSYNEQFF.

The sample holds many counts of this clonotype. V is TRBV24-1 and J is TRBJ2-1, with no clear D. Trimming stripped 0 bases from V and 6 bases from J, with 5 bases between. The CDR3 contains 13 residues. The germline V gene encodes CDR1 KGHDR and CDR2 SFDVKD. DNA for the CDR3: TGTGCCACCAGTGATTTGCCAGGCAATGAGCAGTTCTTC. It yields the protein CATSDLPGNEQFF.

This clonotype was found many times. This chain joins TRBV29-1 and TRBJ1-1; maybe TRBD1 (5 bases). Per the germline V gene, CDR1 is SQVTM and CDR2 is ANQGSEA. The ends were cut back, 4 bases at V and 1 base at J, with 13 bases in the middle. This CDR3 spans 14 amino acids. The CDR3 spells CSVGLAGPNTEAFF. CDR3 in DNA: TGCAGCGTTGGGCTCGCAGGGCCGAACACTGAAGCTTTCTTT.